This TCR beta chain comes out of a study of T cell responses to AZD1222 COVID-19 vaccine. The length of the CDR3 is 16 residues. V lost 2 bases and J lost 0; bases outside the gene matches: 6. CDR1 and CDR2 (germline): MNHEY, SVGEGT. Sequencing used immunoSEQ multiplex PCR; TCRdb keeps in-frame clones, though not all of them. The sample records about 170,000 clones, around nine tenths being singletons. The source material was peripheral blood, sampled 28 days after the second AZD1222 dose. This sequence was found in an adult who received the AZD1222 COVID-19 vaccine. V is TRBV6-2 or TRBV6-3 and J is TRBJ1-1; 7 bases agree with TRBD1. CDR3 coding DNA: TGTGCCAGCAGTTACGGACGAGGACAGGTGAACACTGAAGCTTTCTTT. Protein sequence: CASSYGRGQVNTEAFF.